This TCR beta chain originates from a study of blood T cell repertoires in COVID-19. Overall study: Samples came from the United States, Italy and Spain, spanning acute and convalescent COVID-19.

TCRdb's copy holds only in-frame clones and misses some; the assay was immunoSEQ multiplex PCR. This table holds approximately 210,000 clones, about 80% found once. V dropped 5 bases and J dropped 5; count of bases not matched to a gene: 8. The CDR3 sequence is 15 residues long. CDR1 and CDR2 from the germline V gene are LGHDT and YNNKEL (reference sequence). The TCR comes from an elderly woman with COVID-19, enrolled during active disease. Sequencing used peripheral blood. The V gene is TRBV3-1 (or the pseudogene TRBV3-2), the J gene TRBJ1-4, with 7 bases identical to TRBD1. The CDR3 nucleotides are TGTGCCAGCAGCGCAGGGACAGCACCAAATGAAAAACTGTTTTTT. Translating gives CASSAGTAPNEKLFF.